Listed here are 23 T cell receptor beta chains from one sample, sequenced in a study of shared T cell receptors in the human thymus. The assay was immunoSEQ multiplex PCR, and TCRdb's table has in-frame clones only and misses some. The repertoire holds roughly 660,000 clones, with roughly 90% as singletons. These records were also assigned to another study, of human thymus T cells.

The source material was thymocytes. Every receptor here comes from a boy under two years old with a congenital heart defect.

This chain links TRBV18 with TRBJ2-1; tentative D call: TRBD2 (7 bases). Germline-derived CDR1 and CDR2 are KGHSH and LQKENI. Between the trimmed V and J ends, which lost 3 bases and 4 bases, there was a span of 28 bases. There are 20 residues in the CDR3. In DNA, the CDR3 is TGTGCCAGCTCACCCACATCCCCGGGAGGAGGAGGGGGGTTATACAATGAGCAGTTCTTC. This encodes CASSPTSPGGGGGLYNEQFF.

The chain employs TRBV2 and TRBJ2-7; possibly TRBD1 for D (5 bases). Trimming took 7 bases from V and 2 from J, leaving 18 bases between them. The germline CDR1 and CDR2 sequences are SNHLY and FYNNEI. The CDR3 extends over 15 amino acids. CDR3 residues: CASTRSQKGTYEQYF. The CDR3 nucleotides read TGTGCCAGCACCAGAAGCCAAAAGGGGACCTACGAGCAGTACTTC.

This clone was counted once. The chain uses TRBV4-3 and TRBJ1-2, with D perhaps matching TRBD1 (5 bases). This CDR3 comprises 17 residues. The V gene's germline CDR1 is LGHNA and CDR2 YSLEER. V gave up 0 bases and J gave up 0 bases, with 14 bases separating them. The DNA of the CDR3 is TGCGCCAGCAGCCAAGATTGGGGGGAACATCCTAACTATGGCTACACCTTC. It yields the protein CASSQDWGEHPNYGYTF.

The chain links TRBV5-1 to TRBJ1-2; D may be TRBD1 (5 bases). Trimming stripped 5 bases from V and 4 bases from J, with 33 bases between. This CDR3 contains 20 residues. The germline gives CDR1 SGHRS, CDR2 YFSETQ. DNA for the CDR3: TGCGCCAGCAGTCCACACGTCACGACCACCCCAGGGAATTCTGGCTATGGCTACACCTTC. Amino acid sequence: CASSPHVTTTPGNSGYGYTF.

The gene calls are TRBV5-4 and TRBJ2-7; the match to TRBD1 covers 9 bases. The CDR3 runs to 13 residues. J lost 6 bases, V lost 4 bases, and 5 bases had no gene match. Germline CDR1 and CDR2: SGHNT and YYREEE (reference sequence). This CDR3 reads CASSTGGFGEQYF. Here the CDR3 DNA reads TGTGCCAGCAGCACAGGGGGCTTTGGCGAGCAGTACTTC. Variable domain in full (rest from reference TRBV5-4 and TRBJ2-7): ETGVTQSPTHLIKTRGQQVTLRCSSQSGHNTVSWYQQALGQGPQFIFQYYREEENGRGNFPPRFSGLQFPNYSSELNVNALELDDSALYLCASSTGGFGEQYFGPGTRLTVT.

The chain carries TRBV15 and TRBJ2-7, with a possible D match to TRBD2 (6 bases). The V gene lost 7 bases and the J gene lost 5 bases, with 15 bases spanning the gap. CDR3 length equals 13 residues. Germline V gene data show CDR1 as LNHNV and CDR2 as YYDKDF (reference sequence). CDR3 DNA: TGTGCCACCACCTTTCCGGGGAGGCACGAGCAGTACTTC. Amino acid sequence: CATTFPGRHEQYF. Using reference TRBV15 and TRBJ2-7 for the parts outside the CDR3, the full variable domain is DAMVIQNPRYQVTQFGKPVTLSCSQTLNHNVMYWYQQKSSQAPKLLFHYYDKDFNNEADTPDNFQSRRPNTSFCFLDIRSPGLGDTAMYLCATTFPGRHEQYFGPGTRLTVT.

The chain joins TRBV4-1 to TRBJ1-2, with TRBD1 matching 8 bases. Per the germline V gene, CDR1 is MGHRA and CDR2 is YSYEKL. The CDR3 extends over 16 amino acids. J was trimmed by 8 bases and V by 1 base; bases with no gene match: 12. The CDR3 sequence is CASSQALVGRGRGYTF. CDR3 coding DNA: TGCGCCAGCAGCCAAGCCCTGGTGGGCAGGGGGCGCGGCTACACCTTC.

V usage is TRBV5-5 and J usage is TRBJ1-5; 8 bases are shared with TRBD1. The germline CDR1 and CDR2 sequences are SGHKS and YYEKEE (reference sequence). The trim removed 1 base at V and 2 bases at J, leaving 8 bases unmatched. This CDR3 spans 17 amino acids. The CDR3 sequence is CASSLYRDRSGNQPQHF. The CDR3 nucleotides read TGTGCCAGCAGCTTGTACCGGGACAGGTCGGGCAATCAGCCCCAGCATTTT.

J is TRBJ2-2 and V is TRBV18, with TRBD2 matching 7 bases. Germline assignment: CDR1 KGHSH and CDR2 LQKENI. The CDR3 has 14 residues. Unmatched junction bases numbered 7, after V lost 8 bases and J lost 4 bases. CDR3 nucleotide sequence: TGTGCCAGCCCTTCTCCTAGCGGCACCGGGGAGCTGTTTTTT. It translates to CASPSPSGTGELFF.

The rearrangement links TRBV6-1 to TRBJ2-1; 12 bases fit TRBD2. V lost 6 bases, J lost 9 bases, and 9 bases stayed unmatched. This CDR3 has 15 residues. CDR1 is MNHNS, CDR2 SASEGT, per germline. The CDR3 region is CASSPGLAGRREQFF. The DNA for the CDR3 is TGTGCCAGCAGCCCCGGACTAGCGGGAAGGCGTGAGCAGTTCTTC.

The chain employs TRBV30 and TRBJ2-5, with D possibly being TRBD1 (6 bases). The CDR3 has 12 residues. Trimming left V 3 bases short and J 5 bases short, with 10 bases between. Germline values: CDR1 GTSNPN, CDR2 SVGIG (reference sequence). The chain's CDR3 is CAWRDQGETQYF. The CDR3 DNA is TGTGCCTGGAGAGACCAGGGGGAGACCCAGTACTTC.

J is TRBJ1-4 and V is TRBV6-1; 7 bases map to TRBD1. J gave up 5 bases and V 4 bases, and 10 bases lay outside the gene matches. This CDR3 contains 16 residues. In germline, CDR1 is MNHNS, CDR2 SASEGT. CDR3 protein: CASSARSTGKNEKLFF. CDR3 nucleotide sequence: TGTGCCAGCAGTGCGCGTTCGACAGGGAAGAATGAAAAACTGTTTTTT.

V is TRBV9 and J is TRBJ2-6; 10 bases align to TRBD2. Germline V lookup: CDR1 SGDLS, CDR2 YYNGEE. Unmatched junction bases numbered 6, after V lost 4 bases and J lost 8 bases. CDR3 length: 15 residues. The CDR3 here is CASSLGLAAPNVLTF. The CDR3 nucleotides are TGTGCCAGCAGCCTAGGACTAGCGGCCCCCAACGTCCTGACTTTC.

This clone was observed once. This chain uses TRBV2 with TRBJ2-7, with 11 bases identical to TRBD2. There are 16 residues in the CDR3. V lost 9 bases to trimming and J lost 5 bases; unmatched junction nucleotides: 15. Germline V gene sequence: CDR1 SNHLY, CDR2 FYNNEI. CDR3 sequence: CASCGLAGGRRDEQYF. CDR3 bases: TGTGCCAGTTGCGGGCTAGCGGGAGGCCGTCGGGACGAGCAGTACTTC.

The rearrangement links TRBV27 to TRBJ2-7, with TRBD2 identical over 9 bases. Germline loops: CDR1 MNHEY, CDR2 SMNVEV (reference sequence). V lost 6 bases, J lost 3 bases, and 12 bases stayed unmatched. The CDR3 loop spans 16 amino acids. The CDR3: CASSLTGTSLIYEQYF. CDR3 coding DNA: TGTGCCAGCAGCCTAACCGGGACTAGCTTAATCTACGAGCAGTACTTC.

The genes are TRBV5-8 and TRBJ1-2; D may be TRBD1 (6 bases). Trimming removed 0 bases from V and 4 bases from J, with 13 bases in between. This CDR3 has 15 residues. CDR1 and CDR2 from the germline V gene are SGHTS and YDEGEE. This CDR3 reads CASSLGPRGAYGYTF. CDR3 nucleotides: TGTGCCAGCAGCTTGGGCCCCCGGGGGGCCTATGGCTACACCTTC.

The gene calls are TRBV27 and TRBJ2-7, with 10 nucleotides matching TRBD2. Trimming removed 6 bases from V and 6 bases from J; junction bases left unmatched: 11. The V gene's germline CDR1 is MNHEY and CDR2 SMNVEV (reference sequence). The CDR3 is made up of 15 amino acids. In nucleotides, the CDR3 is TGTGCCAGCAGGGGGGGGGCTAGCGGGAGCAGCGAGCAGTACTTC. Translation gives CASRGGASGSSEQYF.

The gene calls are TRBV4-3 and TRBJ2-3; 7 positions match TRBD2. CDR1 LGHNA and CDR2 YSLEER come from the germline V gene. The V segment lost 4 bases and the J segment 14 bases; nucleotides outside the gene matches: 15. CDR3 length equals 14 residues. CDR3 amino acids: CASSPRTSPNSSYF. The CDR3 region has the DNA TGCGCCAGCAGCCCGAGGACTAGTCCGAATTCGTCGTATTTT.

This clone has a handful of counts. This sequence joins TRBV6-9 and TRBJ1-2, with 10 bases aligning to TRBD1. V shed 6 bases, J shed 8 bases, and the junction held 6 bases outside the gene matches. Germline CDR1 MNHGY, CDR2 SVAAGI. This CDR3 has 13 residues. CDR3 DNA: TGTGCCAGCAGGCCCGGGACAGGGGACGGCTACACCTTC. This encodes CASRPGTGDGYTF.

The chain has TRBV6-1 and TRBJ2-1; D unclear. This CDR3 has 15 amino acids. Germline values: CDR1 MNHNS, CDR2 SASEGT. The germline V and J ends were trimmed by 1 base and 8 bases, with 15 bases remaining between them. Here the CDR3 reads CASSEVAPRIDEQFF. CDR3 nucleotide sequence: TGTGCCAGCAGTGAAGTGGCACCCCGAATCGATGAGCAGTTCTTC.

The chain recombines TRBV27 with TRBJ2-1; TRBD1 matches 7 bases. Germline loops: CDR1 MNHEY, CDR2 SMNVEV (reference sequence). This CDR3 is built from 14 residues. V lost 2 bases, J lost 5 bases, and 3 bases stayed unmatched. CDR3 residues: CASSLRGRHNEQFF. CDR3 sequence (DNA): TGTGCCAGCAGTTTAAGGGGGCGTCACAATGAGCAGTTCTTC.

The chain carries TRBV5-1 and TRBJ2-7; 9 nucleotides line up with TRBD2. The junction had 3 bases not matched to a gene; V was cut back by 1 base and J by 4 bases. Per germline, CDR1 SGHRS and CDR2 YFSETQ. The CDR3 contains 14 residues. The CDR3 region is CASSLFLAGYEQYF. The CDR3 nucleotides read TGCGCCAGCAGCTTGTTCCTAGCGGGATACGAGCAGTACTTC.

This clone was found once. The CDR3 DNA sequence: TGTGCCAGTAAGGTGGGCAGGGAGGCAGGAAACACCATATATTTT. Protein sequence: CASKVGREAGNTIYF. This rearrangement joins TRBV19 to TRBJ1-3; D is perhaps TRBD1 (5 bases). The CDR3 runs 15 residues. CDR1 and CDR2 from the germline V gene are LNHDA and SQIVND (reference sequence). V lost 7 bases and J 4 bases, leaving 17 bases between the germline ends. Full variable domain (rest looked up from reference TRBV19 and TRBJ1-3): DGGITQSPKYLFRKEGQNVTLSCEQNLNHDAMYWYRQDPGQGLRLIYYSQIVNDFQKGDIAEGYSVSREKKESFPLTVTSAQKNPTAFYLCASKVGREAGNTIYFGEGSWLTVV.